These 20 T cell receptor beta chains were sequenced from one sample in a study of blood T cell repertoires in COVID-19. The protocol was immunoSEQ multiplex PCR, while the TCRdb copy is restricted to in-frame clones and leaves out a portion. This table has roughly 53,000 clones, 80% to 90% appearing once. The sequenced sample consisted of peripheral blood. The receptors were gathered from a woman of 80 years or more with COVID-19, enrolled during active disease.

V usage is TRBV2 and J usage is TRBJ2-2; TRBD1 is a possible D gene (6 bases). The CDR3 has 14 amino acids. The V end was cut by 4 bases, the J end by 4 bases, with 10 bases between. Germline V gene data show CDR1 as SNHLY and CDR2 as FYNNEI. DNA for the CDR3: TGTGCCAGCAGTGTCCAGGGGATCACCGGGGAGCTGTTTTTT. It is translated as CASSVQGITGELFF.

There are a few counts of this clone. The rearrangement links TRBV7-9 to TRBJ2-1; possibly TRBD2 for D (5 bases). CDR1 is SEHNR, CDR2 FQNEAQ, per germline (reference sequence). CDR3 size: 13 residues. Trimming cost V 5 bases and J 9 bases, with 14 bases left between them. CDR3 in DNA: TGTGCCAGCAGCCATTCGACTACTTCTGAGCAGTTCTTC. Its protein product is CASSHSTTSEQFF.

The chain employs TRBV29-1 and TRBJ2-7; 10 nucleotides agree with TRBD1. The CDR3 extends over 15 amino acids. Looked up from germline, CDR1 is SQVTM and CDR2 is ANQGSEA. Germline trimming cut 6 bases from V and 3 bases from J; bases unmatched to any gene: 11. The CDR3 sequence: CSVHVPRTGGYEQYF. The CDR3 bases are TGCAGCGTCCACGTCCCAAGGACAGGGGGCTACGAGCAGTACTTC.

The CDR3 DNA sequence: TGTGCCAGCAGCCAGGGGGCGCGGGGCTACACCTTC. Its protein product is CASSQGARGYTF. The J gene is TRBJ1-2, the V gene TRBV11-2; 8 bases agree with TRBD1. V gave up 5 bases and J gave up 8 bases; unmatched junction bases: 4. There are 12 residues in the CDR3. CDR1 is SGHAT, CDR2 FQNNGV, per germline.

The genes are TRBV5-1 and TRBJ1-5, with D perhaps TRBD1 (5 bases). With 10 bases removed from V and 1 base from J, the gap between germline ends came to 21 bases. CDR1 and CDR2 from the germline V gene are SGHRS and YFSETQ. This CDR3 contains 16 residues. The CDR3 bases are TGCGCCTCCAGCAGTTCCCCGCAGGGAAGCAATCAGCCCCAGCATTTT. Translating it yields CASSSSPQGSNQPQHF.

This clone was picked up one time. The chain couples TRBV11-2 to TRBJ1-1; D gene ambiguous. Germline CDR1 is SGHAT and CDR2 is FQNNGV. This CDR3 is 10 amino acids long. V dropped 8 bases and J dropped 6 bases, with 7 bases sitting between them. Here the CDR3 reads CASGQSEAFF. Here the CDR3 DNA reads TGTGCCAGCGGCCAGTCTGAAGCTTTCTTT.

V is TRBV7-9 and J is TRBJ1-3, with TRBD1 as a possible D gene (5 bases). CDR1 and CDR2 from the germline V gene are SEHNR and FQNEAQ (reference sequence). The ends were cut back, 6 bases at V and 2 bases at J, with 11 bases in the middle. This CDR3 comprises 14 residues. The CDR3 loop reads CASSRPGPGNTIYF. CDR3 sequence (DNA): TGTGCCAGCAGTAGGCCAGGGCCTGGAAACACCATATATTTT.

The chain couples TRBV5-4 to TRBJ2-1; 8 nucleotides line up with TRBD2. Germline V gives CDR1 SGHNT, CDR2 YYREEE (reference sequence). V lost 4 bases and J lost 1; bases outside the gene matches: 13. The CDR3 extends over 18 amino acids. The DNA for the CDR3 is TGTGCCAGCAGCCCAGGGACTAGATTTGGTCGGTCCTACAATGAGCAGTTCTTC. Amino acids: CASSPGTRFGRSYNEQFF.

This clone has more than one count but fewer than ten. This chain uses TRBV28 with TRBJ2-3, with 9 bases matching TRBD2. With 5 bases clipped from V and 4 bases from J, the junction kept 7 bases outside the gene matches. The CDR3 is 15 amino acids. From germline, CDR1 is MDHEN and CDR2 SYDVKM. CDR3 sequence (DNA): TGTGCCAGCAGTAGGGGTAGCGGGAGTCCAGATACGCAGTATTTT. Translation gives CASSRGSGSPDTQYF.

The genes are TRBV5-1 and TRBJ2-5; D remains ambiguous. V was trimmed by 4 bases and J by 5 bases, leaving 15 bases between them. The CDR3 covers 14 residues. Germline loops: CDR1 SGHRS, CDR2 YFSETQ. The CDR3 nucleotides read TGCGCCAGCAGCCCCGGGTGGTCCGTGGAGACCCAGTACTTC. Amino acids: CASSPGWSVETQYF.

J is TRBJ1-6 and V is TRBV2, with TRBD1 matching 9 bases. From germline, CDR1 is SNHLY and CDR2 FYNNEI. The CDR3 has 15 residues. V shed 4 bases and J 10 bases; nucleotides not matched to a gene: 8. As DNA, the CDR3 is TGTGCCAGCAGTGGATTGGACAGGGGCAGATCACCCCTCCACTTT. This gives the protein CASSGLDRGRSPLHF.

The chain couples TRBV29-1 to TRBJ2-7, with TRBD2 identical over 8 bases. J gave up 6 bases and V 6 bases, and 7 bases lay outside the gene matches. Germline V lookup: CDR1 SQVTM, CDR2 ANQGSEA. The CDR3 consists of 12 residues. The CDR3: CSVTSVWGEQYF. The CDR3 coding sequence is TGCAGCGTGACTAGCGTGTGGGGCGAGCAGTACTTC.

The genes are TRBV11-2 and TRBJ1-4; 7 positions match TRBD1. Losses at the gene ends were 5 bases for V and 1 base for J; bases not matched to a gene: 4. The CDR3 loop spans 15 amino acids. The germline V gene encodes CDR1 SGHAT and CDR2 FQNNGV. The CDR3 reads CASSIRQGTNEKLFF. The CDR3 nucleotides read TGTGCCAGCAGCATCCGACAGGGAACTAATGAAAAACTGTTTTTT.

The V and J genes are TRBV11-2 and TRBJ1-3; 9 bases agree with TRBD1. This CDR3 has 16 amino acids. Germline V CDR1 and CDR2: SGHAT, FQNNGV. J was trimmed by 4 bases and V by 5 bases; bases with no gene match: 9. CDR3 nucleotide sequence: TGTGCCAGCAGCGAGACGGGACAGGGATTCGGAAACACCATATATTTT. Protein product: CASSETGQGFGNTIYF. The entire variable domain, with the rest obtained from reference TRBV11-2 and TRBJ1-3, is as follows: EAGVAQSPRYKIIEKRQSVAFWCNPISGHATLYWYQQILGQGPKLLIQFQNNGVVDDSQLPKDRFSAERLKGVDSTLKIQPAKLEDSAVYLCASSETGQGFGNTIYFGEGSWLTVV.

The chain has TRBV19 and TRBJ1-2; D is possibly TRBD1 (6 bases). Between the trimmed V and J ends, which lost 4 bases and 7 bases, there was a span of 16 bases. CDR1 and CDR2 (germline): LNHDA, SQIVND (reference sequence). There are 14 residues in the CDR3. CDR3 protein: CASSTGDNRAGYTF. CDR3 DNA sequence: TGTGCCAGTAGTACTGGGGATAACAGGGCTGGCTACACCTTC.

The chain couples TRBV24-1 to TRBJ2-3, with TRBD1 matching 10 bases. This CDR3 spans 16 amino acids. V lost 4 bases, J lost 5 bases, and 8 bases stayed unmatched. Germline CDR1 and CDR2: KGHDR and SFDVKD. The chain's CDR3 is CATSDLRQGAKDTQYF. The CDR3, as DNA: TGTGCCACCAGTGACCTGAGACAGGGGGCTAAAGATACGCAGTATTTT.

The chain couples TRBV4-2 to TRBJ1-1, with 7 bases that match TRBD1. With 4 bases clipped from V and 1 base from J, the junction kept 6 bases outside the gene matches. This CDR3 has 15 residues. Per germline, CDR1 LGHNA and CDR2 YNFKEQ. CDR3 nucleotide sequence: TGTGCCAGCAGCCCAGCCAGGGGGGCGAACACTGAAGCTTTCTTT. Translating it yields CASSPARGANTEAFF.

The chain carries TRBV28 and TRBJ1-1, with TRBD1 identical over 9 bases. Trimming removed 5 bases from V and 8 bases from J; junction bases left unmatched: 9. CDR1 and CDR2 from the germline V gene are MDHEN and SYDVKM. The CDR3 is made up of 14 amino acids. CDR3 sequence reads: CASSPIQGATEAFF. The DNA of the CDR3 is TGTGCCAGCAGTCCTATACAGGGGGCTACGGAAGCTTTCTTT. The whole variable domain, filled in from reference TRBV28 and TRBJ1-1, reads DVKVTQSSRYLVKRTGEKVFLECVQDMDHENMFWYRQDPGLGLRLIYFSYDVKMKEKGDIPEGYSVSREKKERFSLILESASTNQTSMYLCASSPIQGATEAFFGQGTRLTVV.

The rearrangement links TRBV2 to TRBJ1-2; no clear D. V was clipped by 8 bases and J by 1 base, with 5 bases between them. The CDR3 sequence is 11 residues long. Germline lookup yields CDR1 SNHLY and CDR2 FYNNEI. The CDR3 region has the DNA TGTGCCAGCGCGGATAACTATGGCTACACCTTC. Translated, it gives CASADNYGYTF.

The chain carries TRBV19 and TRBJ1-1; D gene ambiguous. V was trimmed by 3 bases and J by 1 base, leaving 6 bases between them. The V gene's germline CDR1 is LNHDA and CDR2 SQIVND (reference sequence). The CDR3 consists of 13 residues. In DNA form, the CDR3 reads TGTGCCAGTAGTATTGGAGGGAACACTGAAGCTTTCTTT. Encoded protein: CASSIGGNTEAFF.